This T cell receptor (beta chain) came from a study of metastatic and nonmetastatic thyroid tumors. Background on the study: Comparison of repertoires was carried out across blood and tumor or nodule tissue from malignant and benign thyroid patients.

Authors' analysis steps: Using the CDR3 differences seen across clinicopathological groups, the authors built a distant-metastasis classifier for papillary thyroid cancer, which was meant to discriminate distant-metastatic patients. Via MiXCR, TCRdb re-called the PCR reads. It is TCRdb's table, rather than the study itself, that gives the V and J calls and clone size. Among 16,000 or so clones, about a quarter were seen once, and the ten largest hold about 10%. Patients underwent thyroid surgery, and none had received any treatment before it. In its sample, this clone was seen many times. Its antigen remains unidentified. Trimming cost V 6 bases and J 2 bases, with 15 bases left between them. The length of the CDR3 is 15 residues. Study outcomes and limitations: The reported finding was significantly higher TCR beta diversity in malignant thyroid tumors relative to benign nodules, in blood and tumor.

The chain couples TRBV12-3 or TRBV12-4 to TRBJ2-3, with D possibly matching TRBD1 (5 bases). Sequenced sample: adjacent normal tissue. The receptor was isolated from a female donor with papillary thyroid cancer or a benign thyroid nodule (not recorded which). Some clones in this sample may be carry-over from other donors' samples. The DNA of the CDR3 is TGTGCCAGCAGACAGACAGAGATCCACACAGATACGCAGTATTTT. As protein: CASRQTEIHTDTQYF.